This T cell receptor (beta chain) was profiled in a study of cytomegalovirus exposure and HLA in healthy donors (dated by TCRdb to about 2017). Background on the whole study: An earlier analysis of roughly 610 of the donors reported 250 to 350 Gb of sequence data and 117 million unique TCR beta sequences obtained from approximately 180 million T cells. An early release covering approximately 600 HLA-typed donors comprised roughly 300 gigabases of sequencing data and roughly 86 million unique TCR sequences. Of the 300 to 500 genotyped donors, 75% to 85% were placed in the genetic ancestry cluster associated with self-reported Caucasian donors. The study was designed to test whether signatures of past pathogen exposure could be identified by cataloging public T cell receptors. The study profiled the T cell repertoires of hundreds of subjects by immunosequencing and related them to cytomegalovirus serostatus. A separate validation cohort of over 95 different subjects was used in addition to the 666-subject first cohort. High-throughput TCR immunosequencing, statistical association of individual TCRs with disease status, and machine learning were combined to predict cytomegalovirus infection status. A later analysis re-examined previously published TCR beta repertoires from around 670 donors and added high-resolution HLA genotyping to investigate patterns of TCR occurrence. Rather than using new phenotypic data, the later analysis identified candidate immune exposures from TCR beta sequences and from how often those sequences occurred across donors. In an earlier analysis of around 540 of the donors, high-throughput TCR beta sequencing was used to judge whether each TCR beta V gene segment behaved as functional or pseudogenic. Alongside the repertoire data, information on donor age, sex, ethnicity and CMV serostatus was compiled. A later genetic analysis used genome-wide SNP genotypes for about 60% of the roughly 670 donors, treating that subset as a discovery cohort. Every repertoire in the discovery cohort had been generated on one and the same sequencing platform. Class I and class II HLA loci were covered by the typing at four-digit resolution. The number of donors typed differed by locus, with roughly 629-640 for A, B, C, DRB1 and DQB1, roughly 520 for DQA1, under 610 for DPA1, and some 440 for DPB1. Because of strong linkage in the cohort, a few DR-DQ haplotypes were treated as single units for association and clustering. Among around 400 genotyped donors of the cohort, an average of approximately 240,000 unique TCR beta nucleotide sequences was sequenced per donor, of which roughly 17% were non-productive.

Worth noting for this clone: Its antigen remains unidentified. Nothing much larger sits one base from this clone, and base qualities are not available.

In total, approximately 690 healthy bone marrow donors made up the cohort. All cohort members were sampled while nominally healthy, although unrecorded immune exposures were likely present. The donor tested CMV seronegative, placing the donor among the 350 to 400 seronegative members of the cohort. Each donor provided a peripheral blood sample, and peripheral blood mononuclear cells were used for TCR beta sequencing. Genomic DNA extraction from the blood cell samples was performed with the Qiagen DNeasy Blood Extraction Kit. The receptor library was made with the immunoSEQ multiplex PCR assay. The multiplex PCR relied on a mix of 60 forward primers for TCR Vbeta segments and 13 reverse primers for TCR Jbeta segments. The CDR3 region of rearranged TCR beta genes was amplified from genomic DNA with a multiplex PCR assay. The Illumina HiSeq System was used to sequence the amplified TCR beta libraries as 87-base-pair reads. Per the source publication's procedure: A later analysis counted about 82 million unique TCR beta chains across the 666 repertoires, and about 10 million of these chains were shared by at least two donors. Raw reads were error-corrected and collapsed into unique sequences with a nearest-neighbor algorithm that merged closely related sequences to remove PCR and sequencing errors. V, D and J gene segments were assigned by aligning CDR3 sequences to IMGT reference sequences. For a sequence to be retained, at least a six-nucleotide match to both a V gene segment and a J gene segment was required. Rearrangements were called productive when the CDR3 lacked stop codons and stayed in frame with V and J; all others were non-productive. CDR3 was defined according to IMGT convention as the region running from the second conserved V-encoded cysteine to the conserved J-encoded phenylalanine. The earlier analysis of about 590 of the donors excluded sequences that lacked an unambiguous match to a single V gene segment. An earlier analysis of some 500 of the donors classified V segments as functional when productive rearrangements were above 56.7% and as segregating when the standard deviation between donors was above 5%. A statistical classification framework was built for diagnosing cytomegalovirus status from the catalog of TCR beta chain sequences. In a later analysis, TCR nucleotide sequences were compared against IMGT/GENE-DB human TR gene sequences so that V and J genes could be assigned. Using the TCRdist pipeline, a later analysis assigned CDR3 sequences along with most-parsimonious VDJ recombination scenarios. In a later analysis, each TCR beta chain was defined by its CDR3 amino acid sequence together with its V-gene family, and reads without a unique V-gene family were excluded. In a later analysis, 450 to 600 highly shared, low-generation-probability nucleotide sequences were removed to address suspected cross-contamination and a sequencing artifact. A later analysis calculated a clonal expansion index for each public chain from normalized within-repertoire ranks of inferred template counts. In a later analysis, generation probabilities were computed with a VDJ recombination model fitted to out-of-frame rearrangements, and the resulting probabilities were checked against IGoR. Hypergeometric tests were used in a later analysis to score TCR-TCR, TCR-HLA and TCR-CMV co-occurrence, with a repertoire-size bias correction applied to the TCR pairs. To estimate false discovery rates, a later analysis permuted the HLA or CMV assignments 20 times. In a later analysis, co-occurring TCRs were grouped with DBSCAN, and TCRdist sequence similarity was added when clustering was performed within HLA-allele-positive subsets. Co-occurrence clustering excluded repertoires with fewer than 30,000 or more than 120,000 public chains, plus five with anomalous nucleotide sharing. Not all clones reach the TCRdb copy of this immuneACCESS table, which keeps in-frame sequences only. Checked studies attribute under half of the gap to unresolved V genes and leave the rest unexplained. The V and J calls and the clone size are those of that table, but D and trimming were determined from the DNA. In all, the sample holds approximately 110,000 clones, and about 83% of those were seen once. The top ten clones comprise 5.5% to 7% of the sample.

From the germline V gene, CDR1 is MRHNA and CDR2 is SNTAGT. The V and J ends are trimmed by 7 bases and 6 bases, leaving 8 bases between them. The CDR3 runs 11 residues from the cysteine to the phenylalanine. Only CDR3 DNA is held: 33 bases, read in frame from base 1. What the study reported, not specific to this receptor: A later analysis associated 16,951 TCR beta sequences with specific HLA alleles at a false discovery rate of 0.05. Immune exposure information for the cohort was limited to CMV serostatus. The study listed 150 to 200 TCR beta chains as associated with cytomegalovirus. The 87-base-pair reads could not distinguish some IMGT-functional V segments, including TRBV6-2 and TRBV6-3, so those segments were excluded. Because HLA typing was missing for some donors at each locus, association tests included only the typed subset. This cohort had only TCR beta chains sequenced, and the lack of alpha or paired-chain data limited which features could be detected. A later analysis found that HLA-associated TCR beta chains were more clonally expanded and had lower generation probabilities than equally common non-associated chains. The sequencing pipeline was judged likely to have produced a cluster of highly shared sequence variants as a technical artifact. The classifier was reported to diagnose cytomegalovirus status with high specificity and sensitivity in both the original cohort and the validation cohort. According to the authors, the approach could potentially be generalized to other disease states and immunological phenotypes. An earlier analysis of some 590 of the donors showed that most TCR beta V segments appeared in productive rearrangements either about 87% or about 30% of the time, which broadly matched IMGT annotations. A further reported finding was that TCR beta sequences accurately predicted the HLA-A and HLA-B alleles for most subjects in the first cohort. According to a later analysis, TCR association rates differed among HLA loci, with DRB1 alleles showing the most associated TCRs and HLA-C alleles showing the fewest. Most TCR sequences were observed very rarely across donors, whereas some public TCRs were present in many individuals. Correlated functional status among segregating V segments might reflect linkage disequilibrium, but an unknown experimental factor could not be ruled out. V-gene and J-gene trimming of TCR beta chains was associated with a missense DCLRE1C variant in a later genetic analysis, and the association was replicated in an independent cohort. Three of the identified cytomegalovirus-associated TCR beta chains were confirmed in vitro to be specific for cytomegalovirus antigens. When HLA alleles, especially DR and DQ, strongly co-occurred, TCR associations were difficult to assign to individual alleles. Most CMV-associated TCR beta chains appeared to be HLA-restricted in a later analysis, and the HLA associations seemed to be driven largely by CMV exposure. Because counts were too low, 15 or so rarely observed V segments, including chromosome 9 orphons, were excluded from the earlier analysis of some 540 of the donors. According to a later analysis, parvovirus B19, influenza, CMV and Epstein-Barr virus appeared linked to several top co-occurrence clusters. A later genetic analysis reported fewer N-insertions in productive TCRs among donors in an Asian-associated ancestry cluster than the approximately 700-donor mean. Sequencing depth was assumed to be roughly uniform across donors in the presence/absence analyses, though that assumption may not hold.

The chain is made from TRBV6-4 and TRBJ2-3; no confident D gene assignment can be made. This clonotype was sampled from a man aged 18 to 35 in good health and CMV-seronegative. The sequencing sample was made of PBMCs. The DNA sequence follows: TGTGCCAGCAAGAACGGGGATACGCAGTATTTT. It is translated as CASKNGDTQYF.